These 5 T cell receptor beta chains share one sample of origin, sequenced in a study of Graves' ophthalmopathy and Graves' hyperthyroidism. Amplification of the TCR beta CDR3 regions used RNA transcripts (as template). Following a first-round RT-PCR that used HTBI primers, a second-round multiplex PCR was carried out. MiXCR, run by TCRdb on the multiplex PCR reads, gives a single entry per CDR3 protein. The sample shows roughly 610,000 distinct CDR3 sequences, approximately 22% of them seen only once. The sequenced sample was peripheral blood. Receptors were obtained from a woman younger than 35 with stable Graves' hyperthyroidism. Some clones in this sample may be carry-over from other donors' samples.

The rearrangement uses TRBV27 and TRBJ2-7; D ambiguous. Germline loops: CDR1 MNHEY, CDR2 SMNVEV (reference sequence). The CDR3 contains 10 residues. V was shortened by 2 bases and J by 7 bases, with 3 bases between the two germline ends. CDR3 region: CASSLPEQYF. The CDR3 DNA sequence: TGTGCCAGCAGTTTACCAGAGCAGTACTTC.

In this sample, this clonotype turned up many times. The rearrangement uses TRBV19 and TRBJ2-7; no clear D. The CDR3 is 14 amino acids. V lost 3 bases, J lost 0 bases, and 9 bases lay in between. CDR1 and CDR2 from the germline V gene are LNHDA and SQIVND (reference sequence). Here the CDR3 DNA reads TGTGCCAGTAGTATTGTTACCTTCTCCTACGAGCAGTACTTC. Translation gives CASSIVTFSYEQYF.

In its sample, this clonotype was seen many times. The chain employs TRBV15 and TRBJ1-1; D gene ambiguous. This CDR3 has 18 amino acids. V was cut by 0 bases and J by 2 bases, with 19 bases left in between. Germline CDR1 is LNHNV and CDR2 is YYDKDF (reference sequence). CDR3 sequence: CATSRDGFSTAGNTEAFF. Here the CDR3 DNA reads TGTGCCACCAGCAGAGATGGATTCTCCACGGCCGGAAACACTGAAGCTTTCTTT. Filled out from reference TRBV15 and TRBJ1-1, the complete variable domain reads DAMVIQNPRYQVTQFGKPVTLSCSQTLNHNVMYWYQQKSSQAPKLLFHYYDKDFNNEADTPDNFQSRRPNTSFCFLDIRSPGLGDTAMYLCATSRDGFSTAGNTEAFFGQGTRLTVV.

The sample holds many counts of this clonotype. J is TRBJ1-5 and V is TRBV20-1; D remains ambiguous. CDR3 length: 13 residues. The V gene's germline CDR1 is DFQATT and CDR2 SNEGSKA (reference sequence). Trimming pared 2 bases from V and 2 bases from J, leaving 7 bases between. The CDR3 loop is CSARPGGNQPQHF. CDR3 sequence (DNA): TGCAGTGCTAGACCTGGCGGCAATCAGCCCCAGCATTTT.

This clonotype was recorded at least ten times. V gene TRBV20-1 combines with J gene TRBJ1-2, with no clear D. The germline gives CDR1 DFQATT, CDR2 SNEGSKA (reference sequence). This CDR3 has 12 amino acids. As DNA, the CDR3 is TGCAGCGCGAAGGCCACCAACTATGGCTACACCTTC. Protein product: CSAKATNYGYTF.